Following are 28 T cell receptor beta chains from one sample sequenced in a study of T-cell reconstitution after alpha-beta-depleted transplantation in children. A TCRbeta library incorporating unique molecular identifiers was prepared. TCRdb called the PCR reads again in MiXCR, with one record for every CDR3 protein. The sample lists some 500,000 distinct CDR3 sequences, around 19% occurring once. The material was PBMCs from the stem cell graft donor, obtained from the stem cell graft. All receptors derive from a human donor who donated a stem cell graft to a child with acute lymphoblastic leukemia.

CDR3: CASSFGSASGKGDEQFF. CDR3 bases: TGTGCCAGCAGCTTCGGATCAGCAAGCGGGAAAGGGGATGAGCAGTTCTTC. V and J are TRBV7-9 and TRBJ2-1; 7 positions agree with TRBD2. Trimming cost V 3 bases and J 8 bases; bases outside gene matches: 16. This CDR3 is 17 amino acids long. CDR1 SEHNR and CDR2 FQNEAQ come from the germline V gene (reference sequence). Combining the CDR3 with reference TRBV7-9 and TRBJ2-1 gives the whole variable domain DTGVSQNPRHKITKRGQNVTFRCDPISEHNRLYWYRQTLGQGPEFLTYFQNEAQLEKSRLLSDRFSAERPKGSFSTLEIQRTEQGDSAMYLCASSFGSASGKGDEQFFGPGTRLTVL.

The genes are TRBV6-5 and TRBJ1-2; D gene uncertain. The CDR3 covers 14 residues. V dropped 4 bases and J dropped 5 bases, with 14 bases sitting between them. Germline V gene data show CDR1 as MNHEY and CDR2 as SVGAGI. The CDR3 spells CASSSTWTDYGYTF. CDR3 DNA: TGTGCCAGCAGTTCGACCTGGACGGATTATGGCTACACCTTC.

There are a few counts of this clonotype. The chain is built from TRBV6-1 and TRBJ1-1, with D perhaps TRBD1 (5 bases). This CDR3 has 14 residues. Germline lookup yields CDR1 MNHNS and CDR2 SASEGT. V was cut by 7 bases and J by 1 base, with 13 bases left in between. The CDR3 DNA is TGTGCCAGCACAAGGCAGGGAGGGAACACTGAAGCTTTCTTT. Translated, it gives CASTRQGGNTEAFF.

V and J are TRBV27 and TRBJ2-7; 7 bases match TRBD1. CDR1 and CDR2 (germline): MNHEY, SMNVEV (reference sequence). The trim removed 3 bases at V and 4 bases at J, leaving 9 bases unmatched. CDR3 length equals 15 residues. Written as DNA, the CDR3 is TGTGCCAGCAGTTTGAAACAGGGGCTCGGGTACGAGCAGTACTTC. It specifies CASSLKQGLGYEQYF.

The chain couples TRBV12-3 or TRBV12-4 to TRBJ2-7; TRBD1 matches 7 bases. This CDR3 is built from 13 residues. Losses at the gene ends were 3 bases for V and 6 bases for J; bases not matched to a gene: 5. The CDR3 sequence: CASSFAGGGEQYF. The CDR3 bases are TGTGCCAGCAGTTTCGCAGGGGGTGGCGAGCAGTACTTC.

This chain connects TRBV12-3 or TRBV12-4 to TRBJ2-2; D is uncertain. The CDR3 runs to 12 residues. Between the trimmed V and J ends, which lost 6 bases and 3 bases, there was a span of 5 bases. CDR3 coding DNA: TGTGCCAGCAGCTATTACACCGGGGAGCTGTTTTTT. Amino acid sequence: CASSYYTGELFF.

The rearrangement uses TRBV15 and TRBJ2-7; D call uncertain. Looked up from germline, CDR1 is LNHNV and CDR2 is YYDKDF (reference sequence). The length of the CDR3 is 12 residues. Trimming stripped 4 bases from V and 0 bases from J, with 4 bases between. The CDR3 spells CATSTLSYEQYF. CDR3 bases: TGTGCCACCAGCACCCTCTCCTACGAGCAGTACTTC.

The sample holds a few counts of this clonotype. The DNA of the CDR3 is TGTGCCAGCAGTTATGCCGGGGGCACTGAAGCTTTCTTT. Translating it yields CASSYAGGTEAFF. The chain couples TRBV6-6 to TRBJ1-1, with D possibly matching TRBD1 (5 bases). V dropped 3 bases and J dropped 4 bases, with 9 bases sitting between them. CDR3 length equals 13 residues. Germline V CDR1 and CDR2: MNHNY, SVGAGI (reference sequence).

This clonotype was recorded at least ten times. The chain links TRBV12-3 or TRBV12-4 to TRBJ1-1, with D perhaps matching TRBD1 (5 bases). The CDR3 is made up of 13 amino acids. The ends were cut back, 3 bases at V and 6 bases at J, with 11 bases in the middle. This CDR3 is CASSLRGSAEAFF. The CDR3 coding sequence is TGTGCCAGCAGTTTGAGGGGAAGCGCTGAAGCTTTCTTT.

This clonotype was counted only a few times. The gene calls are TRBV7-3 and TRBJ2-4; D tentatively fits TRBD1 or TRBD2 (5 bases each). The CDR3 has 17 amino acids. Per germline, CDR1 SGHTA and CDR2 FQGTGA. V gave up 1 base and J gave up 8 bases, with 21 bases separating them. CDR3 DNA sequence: TGTGCCAGCAGCTTAATCGGCGGGTCGGACCAAGGGGACATTCAGTACTTC. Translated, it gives CASSLIGGSDQGDIQYF.

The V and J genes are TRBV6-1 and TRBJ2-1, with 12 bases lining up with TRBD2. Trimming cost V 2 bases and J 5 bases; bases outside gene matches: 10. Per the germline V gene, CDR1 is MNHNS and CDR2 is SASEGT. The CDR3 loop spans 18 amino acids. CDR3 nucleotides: TGTGCCAGCAGTGAATCCCTAGCGGGAGGGGGTACACACAATGAGCAGTTCTTC. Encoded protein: CASSESLAGGGTHNEQFF.

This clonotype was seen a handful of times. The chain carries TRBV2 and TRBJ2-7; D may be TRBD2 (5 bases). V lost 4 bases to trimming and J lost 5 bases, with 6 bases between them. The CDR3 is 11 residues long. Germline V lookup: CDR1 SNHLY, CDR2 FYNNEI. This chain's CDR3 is CASSVTNEQYF. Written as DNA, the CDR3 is TGTGCCAGCAGTGTGACTAACGAGCAGTACTTC.

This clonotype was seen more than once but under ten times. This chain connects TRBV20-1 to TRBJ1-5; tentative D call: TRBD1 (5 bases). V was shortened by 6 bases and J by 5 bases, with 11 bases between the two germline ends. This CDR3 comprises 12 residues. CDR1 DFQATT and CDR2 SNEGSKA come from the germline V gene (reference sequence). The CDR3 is CSAWGIDQPQHF. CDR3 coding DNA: TGCAGTGCCTGGGGGATAGATCAGCCCCAGCATTTT.

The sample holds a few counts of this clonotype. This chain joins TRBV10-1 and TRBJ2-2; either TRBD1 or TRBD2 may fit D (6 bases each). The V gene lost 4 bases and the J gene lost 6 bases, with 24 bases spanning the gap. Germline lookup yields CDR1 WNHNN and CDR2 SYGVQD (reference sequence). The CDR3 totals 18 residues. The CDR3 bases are TGCGCCAGCAGTGTAGGTCAGGGGACTCTATCCCGCGCCGGGGAGCTGTTTTTT. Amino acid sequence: CASSVGQGTLSRAGELFF.

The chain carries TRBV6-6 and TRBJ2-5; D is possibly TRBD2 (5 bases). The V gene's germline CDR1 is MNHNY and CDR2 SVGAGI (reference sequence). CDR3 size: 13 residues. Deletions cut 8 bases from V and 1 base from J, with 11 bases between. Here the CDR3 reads CASGIASQETQYF. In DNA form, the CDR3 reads TGTGCCAGCGGGATAGCGTCCCAAGAGACCCAGTACTTC.

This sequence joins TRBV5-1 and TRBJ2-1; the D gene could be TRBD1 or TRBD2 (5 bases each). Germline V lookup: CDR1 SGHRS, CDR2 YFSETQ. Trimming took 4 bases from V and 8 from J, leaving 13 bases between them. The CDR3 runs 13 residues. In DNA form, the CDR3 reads TGCGCCAGCAGCGTGCCCCAGGGAGATGAGCAGTTCTTC. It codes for CASSVPQGDEQFF. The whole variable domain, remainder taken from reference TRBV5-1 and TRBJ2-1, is KAGVTQTPRYLIKTRGQQVTLSCSPISGHRSVSWYQQTPGQGLQFLFEYFSETQRNKGNFPGRFSGRQFSNSRSEMNVSTLELGDSALYLCASSVPQGDEQFFGPGTRLTVL.

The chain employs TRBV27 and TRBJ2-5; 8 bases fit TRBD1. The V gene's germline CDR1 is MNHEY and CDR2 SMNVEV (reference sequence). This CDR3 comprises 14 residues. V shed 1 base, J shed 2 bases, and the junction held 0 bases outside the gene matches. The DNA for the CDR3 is TGTGCCAGCAGTTTATGGACAGGGCAAGAGACCCAGTACTTC. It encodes CASSLWTGQETQYF.

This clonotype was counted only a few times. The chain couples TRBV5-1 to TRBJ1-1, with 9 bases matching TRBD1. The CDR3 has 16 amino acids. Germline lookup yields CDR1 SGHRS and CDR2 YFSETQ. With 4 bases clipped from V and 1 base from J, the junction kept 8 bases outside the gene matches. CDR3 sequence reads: CASSAGWTGENTEAFF. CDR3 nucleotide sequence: TGCGCCAGCAGCGCGGGATGGACAGGGGAGAACACTGAAGCTTTCTTT.

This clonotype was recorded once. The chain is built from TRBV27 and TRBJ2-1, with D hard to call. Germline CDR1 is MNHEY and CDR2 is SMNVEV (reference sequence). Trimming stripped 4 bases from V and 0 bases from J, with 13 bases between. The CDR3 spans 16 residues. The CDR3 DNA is TGTGCCAGCAGTTATCGAAGATTGCTCTCCTACAATGAGCAGTTCTTC. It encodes CASSYRRLLSYNEQFF.

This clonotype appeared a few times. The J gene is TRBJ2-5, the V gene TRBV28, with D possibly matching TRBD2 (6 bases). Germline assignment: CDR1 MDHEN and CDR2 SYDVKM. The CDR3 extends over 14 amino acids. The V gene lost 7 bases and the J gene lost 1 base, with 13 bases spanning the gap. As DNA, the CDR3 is TGTGCCAGCAAGGAGGGAGTAAGCCAAGAGACCCAGTACTTC. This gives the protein CASKEGVSQETQYF.

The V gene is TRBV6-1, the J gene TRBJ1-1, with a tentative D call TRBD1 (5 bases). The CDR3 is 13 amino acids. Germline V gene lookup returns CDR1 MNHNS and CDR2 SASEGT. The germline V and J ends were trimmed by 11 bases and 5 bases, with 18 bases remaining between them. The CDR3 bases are TGTGCCGGACGACCGACAGCAATAACTGAAGCTTTCTTT. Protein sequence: CAGRPTAITEAFF.

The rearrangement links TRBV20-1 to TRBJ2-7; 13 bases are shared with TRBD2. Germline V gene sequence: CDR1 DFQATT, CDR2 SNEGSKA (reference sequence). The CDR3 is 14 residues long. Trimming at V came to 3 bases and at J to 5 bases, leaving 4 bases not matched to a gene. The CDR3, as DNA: TGCAGTGCTAGTACACTAGCGGGAGGGCACGAGCAGTACTTC. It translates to CSASTLAGGHEQYF.

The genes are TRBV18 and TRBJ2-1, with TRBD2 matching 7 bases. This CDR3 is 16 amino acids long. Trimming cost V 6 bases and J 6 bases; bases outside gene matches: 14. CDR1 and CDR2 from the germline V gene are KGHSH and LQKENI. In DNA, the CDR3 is TGTGCCAGCTCGGCTAGCGGAGAAGCATTCTCCAATGAGCAGTTCTTC. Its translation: CASSASGEAFSNEQFF. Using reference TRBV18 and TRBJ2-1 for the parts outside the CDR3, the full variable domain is NAGVMQNPRHLVRRRGQEARLRCSPMKGHSHVYWYRQLPEEGLKFMVYLQKENIIDESGMPKERFSAEFPKEGPSILRIQQVVRGDSAAYFCASSASGEAFSNEQFFGPGTRLTVL.

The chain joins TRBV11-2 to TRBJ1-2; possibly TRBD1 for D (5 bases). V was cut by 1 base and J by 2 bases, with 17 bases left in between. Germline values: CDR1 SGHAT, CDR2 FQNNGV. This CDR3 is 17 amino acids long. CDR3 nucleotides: TGTGCCAGCAGCTTAGGAGAACGGAACAGGATGAACTATGGCTACACCTTC. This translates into CASSLGERNRMNYGYTF. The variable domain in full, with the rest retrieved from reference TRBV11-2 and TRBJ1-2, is EAGVAQSPRYKIIEKRQSVAFWCNPISGHATLYWYQQILGQGPKLLIQFQNNGVVDDSQLPKDRFSAERLKGVDSTLKIQPAKLEDSAVYLCASSLGERNRMNYGYTFGSGTRLTVV.

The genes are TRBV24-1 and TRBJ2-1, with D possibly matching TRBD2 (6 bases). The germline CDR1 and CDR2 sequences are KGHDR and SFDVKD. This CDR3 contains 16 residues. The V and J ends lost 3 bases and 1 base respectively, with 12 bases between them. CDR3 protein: CATSDPRRGSYNEQFF. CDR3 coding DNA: TGTGCCACCAGTGATCCTCGGAGGGGTTCCTACAATGAGCAGTTCTTC.

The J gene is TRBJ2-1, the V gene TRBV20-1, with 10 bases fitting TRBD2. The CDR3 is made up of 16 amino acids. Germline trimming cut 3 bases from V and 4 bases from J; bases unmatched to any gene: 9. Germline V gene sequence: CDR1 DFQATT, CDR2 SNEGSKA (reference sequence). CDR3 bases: TGCAGTGCTAGGGGGCTAGCGACTAGCGGGTACAATGAGCAGTTCTTC. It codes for CSARGLATSGYNEQFF.

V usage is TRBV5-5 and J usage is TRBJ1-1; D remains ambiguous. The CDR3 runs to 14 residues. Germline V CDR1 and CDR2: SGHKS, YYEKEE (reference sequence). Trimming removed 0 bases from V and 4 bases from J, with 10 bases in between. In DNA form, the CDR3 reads TGTGCCAGCAGCTTGGGACCAGCATCCACTGAAGCTTTCTTT. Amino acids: CASSLGPASTEAFF.

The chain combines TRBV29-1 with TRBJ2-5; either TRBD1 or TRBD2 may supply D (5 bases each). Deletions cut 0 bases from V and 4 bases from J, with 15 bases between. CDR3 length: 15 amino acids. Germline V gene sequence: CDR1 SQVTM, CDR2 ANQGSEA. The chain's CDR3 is CSVEDRGWGPETQYF. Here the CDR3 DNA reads TGCAGCGTTGAAGATAGGGGTTGGGGACCAGAGACCCAGTACTTC.